This TCR beta chain came from a study of cytomegalovirus exposure and HLA in healthy donors. The ends lost 3 bases at V and 3 bases at J; junction bases unmatched: 4. This CDR3 is built from 14 residues. CDR1 is SGHRS, CDR2 YFSETQ, per germline. The PCR ran on 60 Vbeta and 13 Jbeta primers. Libraries were prepared by immunoSEQ multiplex PCR; TCRdb keeps only in-frame clonotypes and omits some of them. The table has about 200,000 clones, 70% to 80% seen once. Overall study results and limits: Some V segments, TRBV6-2 and TRBV6-3 among them, were indistinguishable and were therefore excluded. One later analysis reportedly identified an Asian-associated ancestry cluster that showed fewer N-insertions than the approximately 600-donor mean. Testing in vitro showed a few CMV-associated chains specific for CMV antigens.

Worth noting for this clone: The antigen is unknown.

Material: PBMCs. V is TRBV5-1 and J is TRBJ2-3; TRBD1 aligns across 7 bases. This receptor was identified in a woman aged 25 to 39 in good health and CMV-seronegative. The DNA for the CDR3 is TGCGCCAGCAGCTCGGGACAGACAACAGATACGCAGTATTTT. It translates to CASSSGQTTDTQYF.